Following are 2 T cell receptor beta chains from one sample sequenced in a study of molecular identifiers for immune sequencing clone quantification (dated by TCRdb to between 2018 and 2020). Library generation was performed with PCR. The run used a NextSeq 500. TCRdb trimmed the raw reads at Q25, called clones with MiXCR and kept productive beta chains. Under each unique CDR3 protein, matching rows form one entry showing the most common genes and DNA. This sample lists approximately 630,000 distinct CDR3 sequences; roughly 25% were detected once. The top ten clones comprise 0.75% to 0.8% of the sample. Sequenced: naive CD8+ T cells from blood, with Jurkat cell RNA spiked in. The cell subset or site label of this sample denotes: FACS-sorted CD8+CD4-CCR7+CD45RA+ naive T cells. These receptors came from a human donor in good health. Some libraries in this study had Jurkat cell RNA spiked in.

In this sample, this clonotype turned up a few times. The V gene is TRBV10-3, the J gene TRBJ1-1; 7 bases are shared with TRBD1. This CDR3 is built from 14 residues. The germline CDR1 and CDR2 sequences are ENHRY and SYGVKD. V gave up 10 bases and J gave up 2 bases; unmatched junction bases: 10. The CDR3 region has the DNA TGTGCCACCGCCGGGACAGCATTTAACACTGAAGCTTTCTTT. Encoded protein: CATAGTAFNTEAFF.

The chain couples TRBV7-9 to TRBJ1-2; 9 bases are shared with TRBD1. Germline trimming cut 5 bases from V and 12 bases from J; bases unmatched to any gene: 19. The CDR3 runs to 16 residues. The germline V gene has CDR1 SEHNR and CDR2 FQNEAQ (reference sequence). CDR3 loop: CASSPPLSLQGALHTF. The CDR3 DNA is TGTGCCAGCAGCCCACCGCTGTCCCTACAGGGGGCACTCCACACCTTC.